The 25 T cell receptor beta chains listed next were all sequenced from one sample in a study of blood T cell repertoires in COVID-19. Data came from immunoSEQ multiplex PCR; TCRdb stores just in-frame clones and leaves some out. The profile shows 170,000 or so clones, more than 85% of them singletons. Source material: peripheral blood. Receptors originate from a man between 45 and 60 years old with acute or convalescent COVID-19.

V usage is TRBV24-1 and J usage is TRBJ2-7; maybe TRBD1 (5 bases). Deletions cut 3 bases from V and 5 bases from J, with 13 bases between. Germline lookup yields CDR1 KGHDR and CDR2 SFDVKD. CDR3 length: 14 residues. CDR3 region: CATSDPRDSNEQYF. CDR3 in DNA: TGTGCCACCAGTGATCCGAGAGACAGTAACGAGCAGTACTTC.

This sequence joins TRBV2 and TRBJ2-2; 8 bases agree with TRBD2. CDR3 length: 15 amino acids. In germline, CDR1 is SNHLY, CDR2 FYNNEI. V lost 5 bases to trimming and J lost 4 bases; unmatched junction nucleotides: 6. For the CDR3, the DNA is TGTGCCAGCAGTCCATGGGGACTAGGCACCGGGGAGCTGTTTTTT. Translated, it gives CASSPWGLGTGELFF.

CDR3 bases: TGTGCCAGCAGCCAATCGCGGCGGGACAGCGGAAACACCATATATTTT. It codes for CASSQSRRDSGNTIYF. The chain carries TRBV16 and TRBJ1-3; 7 bases line up with TRBD1. The CDR3 is made up of 16 amino acids. J gave up 4 bases and V 0 bases, and 6 bases lay outside the gene matches. From germline, CDR1 is KGHSY and CDR2 FQNENV.

The V call is TRBV20-1, the J call TRBJ1-1; 7 bases line up with TRBD1. Germline CDR1 is DFQATT and CDR2 is SNEGSKA (reference sequence). V lost 3 bases and J lost 2; bases outside the gene matches: 15. There are 17 residues in the CDR3. In DNA, the CDR3 is TGCAGTGCTAGTCTCCCCAAATCCGACAGGGCTAACACTGAAGCTTTCTTT. It translates to CSASLPKSDRANTEAFF.

This chain links TRBV19 with TRBJ1-5; 8 nucleotides align to TRBD1. The germline gives CDR1 LNHDA, CDR2 SQIVND (reference sequence). Germline trimming cut 6 bases from V and 6 bases from J; bases unmatched to any gene: 7. This CDR3 contains 14 residues. CDR3 sequence: CASSRGQGVQPQHF. The CDR3 region has the DNA TGTGCCAGTAGCCGCGGACAGGGCGTTCAGCCCCAGCATTTT.

The chain links TRBV7-8 to TRBJ1-5, with TRBD1 matching 9 bases. CDR1 and CDR2 from the germline V gene are SGHVS and FQNEAQ. The CDR3 contains 15 residues. With 3 bases clipped from V and 4 bases from J, the junction kept 4 bases outside the gene matches. CDR3 amino acids: CASSFQGTGNQPQHF. In DNA, the CDR3 is TGTGCCAGCAGCTTCCAGGGGACAGGGAATCAGCCCCAGCATTTT.

This clone appeared once. This chain links TRBV5-1 with TRBJ2-5; tentative D call: TRBD2 (5 bases). Looked up from germline, CDR1 is SGHRS and CDR2 is YFSETQ. The CDR3 extends over 11 amino acids. V lost 4 bases to trimming and J lost 5 bases, with 6 bases between them. This CDR3 is CASSPGETQYF. DNA for the CDR3: TGCGCCAGCAGCCCGGGGGAGACCCAGTACTTC.

The J gene is TRBJ1-2, the V gene TRBV7-2, with D perhaps TRBD1 (5 bases). The germline V gene encodes CDR1 SGHTA and CDR2 FQGNSA. This CDR3 comprises 12 residues. Trimming removed 3 bases at V and 5 bases at J, with 7 bases between. CDR3 nucleotide sequence: TGTGCCAGCAGCTTCGGGGGTTATGGCTACACCTTC. Protein sequence: CASSFGGYGYTF.

This sequence joins TRBV5-1 and TRBJ2-1; D may be TRBD1 (5 bases). The V gene lost 0 bases and the J gene lost 7 bases, with 8 bases spanning the gap. Germline assignment: CDR1 SGHRS and CDR2 YFSETQ. The CDR3 is 13 amino acids. The CDR3 loop reads CASSLVGVNEQFF. CDR3 bases: TGCGCCAGCAGCTTGGTAGGGGTGAATGAGCAGTTCTTC.

As regards this clone: Different DNA sequences within this sample yield the same CDR3. The chain employs TRBV6-5 and TRBJ1-1, with a possible D match to TRBD1 (5 bases). V was cut by 5 bases and J by 5 bases, with 6 bases left in between. Germline CDR1 is MNHEY and CDR2 is SVGAGI. The CDR3 is 11 residues long. CDR3 region: CASSRGTEAFF. CDR3 sequence (DNA): TGTGCCAGCAGTCGGGGGACTGAAGCTTTCTTT.

The rearrangement links TRBV5-1 to TRBJ1-2, with TRBD1 as a possible D gene (6 bases). The CDR3 is made up of 16 amino acids. V was pared by 1 base and J by 3 bases, with 16 bases between. The V gene's germline CDR1 is SGHRS and CDR2 YFSETQ. CDR3 in DNA: TGCGCCAGCAGCTTGAGGGCCCAGGGGAACGACTATGGCTACACCTTC. This codes for CASSLRAQGNDYGYTF.

The chain is built from TRBV5-1 and TRBJ2-1; 8 nucleotides agree with TRBD2. This CDR3 has 16 residues. Germline trimming cut 1 base from V and 9 bases from J; bases unmatched to any gene: 12. Per germline, CDR1 SGHRS and CDR2 YFSETQ. CDR3 DNA sequence: TGCGCCAGCAGCTTGATTCCCGGGAGGGCCGTTGGTGAGCAGTTCTTC. This encodes CASSLIPGRAVGEQFF.

The chain combines TRBV5-4 with TRBJ2-5; TRBD1 might be the D (6 bases). CDR1 is SGHNT and CDR2 is YYREEE in the germline V gene (reference sequence). Trimming took off 5 bases at V and 3 bases at J, with 8 bases between the two ends. The CDR3 runs to 12 residues. The CDR3 protein is CASSYREETQYF. In DNA form, the CDR3 reads TGTGCCAGCAGTTACAGGGAAGAGACCCAGTACTTC.

This rearrangement joins TRBV9 to TRBJ1-4; 10 bases fit TRBD1. This CDR3 contains 16 residues. The germline CDR1 and CDR2 sequences are SGDLS and YYNGEE. V shed 2 bases, J shed 6 bases, and the junction held 7 bases outside the gene matches. This CDR3 reads CASSVGTGEIYEKLFF. In DNA form, the CDR3 reads TGTGCCAGCAGCGTGGGGACAGGGGAAATTTATGAAAAACTGTTTTTT.

The V call is TRBV11-2, the J call TRBJ2-3; TRBD1 matches at 9 bases. This CDR3 contains 15 residues. After removal of 5 bases from V and 0 bases from J, the junction contained 3 bases not matched to a gene. Per germline, CDR1 SGHAT and CDR2 FQNNGV. The CDR3 bases are TGTGCCAGCAGCCCAGGACAGGGGAGCACAGATACGCAGTATTTT. The encoded protein is CASSPGQGSTDTQYF.

This chain joins TRBV10-3 and TRBJ1-1; 9 bases agree with TRBD1. The ends lost 10 bases at V and 3 bases at J; junction bases unmatched: 12. The germline CDR1 and CDR2 sequences are ENHRY and SYGVKD. The length of the CDR3 is 15 residues. The CDR3 DNA reads TGTGCCACGAGCAGGGACAGGGAAACTTACACTGAAGCTTTCTTT. As protein: CATSRDRETYTEAFF.

The rearrangement uses TRBV6-5 and TRBJ1-4; D possibly corresponds to TRBD1 (6 bases). The CDR3 has 15 amino acids. Germline V gene sequence: CDR1 MNHEY, CDR2 SVGAGI. Trimming cost V 2 bases and J 8 bases, with 15 bases left between them. The CDR3 spells CASSYQQRGTEKLFF. DNA of the CDR3: TGTGCCAGCAGTTACCAACAGAGGGGGACCGAAAAACTGTTTTTT.

The rearrangement joins TRBV24-1 to TRBJ2-1, with TRBD1 as a possible D gene (6 bases). Trimming stripped 1 base from V and 5 bases from J, with 11 bases between. The germline V gene encodes CDR1 KGHDR and CDR2 SFDVKD. The CDR3 sequence is 15 residues long. CDR3: CATSDFRTVDNEQFF. DNA for the CDR3: TGTGCCACCAGTGATTTCCGGACAGTTGACAATGAGCAGTTCTTC.

This sequence joins TRBV6-1 and TRBJ1-2; D not resolved. CDR3 length: 13 residues. Trimming took 1 base from V and 3 from J, leaving 6 bases between them. The germline V gene encodes CDR1 MNHNS and CDR2 SASEGT. The DNA of the CDR3 is TGTGCCAGCAGTGAAGGGCAGTACTATGGCTACACCTTC. It codes for CASSEGQYYGYTF.

This chain connects TRBV2 to TRBJ1-5; 7 nucleotides line up with TRBD1. This CDR3 region has 17 residues. The J segment lost 2 bases and the V segment lost 2 bases, leaving 9 bases of the junction unmatched. Germline V lookup: CDR1 SNHLY, CDR2 FYNNEI. CDR3 amino acids: CASSEQLQGMGNQPQHF. The CDR3 nucleotides are TGTGCCAGCAGTGAACAGCTACAGGGGATGGGCAATCAGCCCCAGCATTTT.

The V call is TRBV11-2, the J call TRBJ1-5; unclear D gene. V was trimmed by 3 bases and J by 9 bases, leaving 21 bases between them. This CDR3 has 16 residues. CDR1 is SGHAT and CDR2 is FQNNGV in the germline V gene. CDR3 sequence reads: CASSLPRGPPSMPQHF. The CDR3, as DNA: TGTGCCAGCAGCTTGCCCAGAGGGCCTCCCAGTATGCCCCAGCATTTT.

The V call is TRBV2, the J call TRBJ2-3, with TRBD2 identical over 7 bases. With 9 bases clipped from V and 2 bases from J, the junction kept 8 bases outside the gene matches. CDR3 length: 14 amino acids. CDR1 is SNHLY, CDR2 FYNNEI, per germline. The CDR3 is CASRKGLDTDTQYF. The CDR3 DNA sequence: TGTGCCAGTAGAAAAGGACTAGACACAGATACGCAGTATTTT.

V usage is TRBV5-8 and J usage is TRBJ1-5; D may be TRBD1 (5 bases). This CDR3 spans 13 amino acids. Germline V lookup: CDR1 SGHTS, CDR2 YDEGEE. V gave up 4 bases and J gave up 3 bases, with 8 bases separating them. The CDR3 DNA is TGTGCCAGCAGCAGGGGTCACAATCAGCCCCAGCATTTT. It codes for CASSRGHNQPQHF.

This chain connects TRBV7-9 to TRBJ2-7, with D hard to call. Trimming removed 10 bases at V and 3 bases at J, with 13 bases between. Germline values: CDR1 SEHNR, CDR2 FQNEAQ (reference sequence). The CDR3 covers 12 residues. The CDR3 sequence is CATGELYYEQYF. For the CDR3, the DNA is TGTGCCACCGGTGAGCTCTACTACGAGCAGTACTTC.

V usage is TRBV6-1 and J usage is TRBJ1-2; D ambiguous. Trimming left V 2 bases short and J 2 bases short, with 6 bases between. Looked up from germline, CDR1 is MNHNS and CDR2 is SASEGT. The CDR3 length is 13 residues. CDR3: CASSESRNYGYTF. The CDR3 bases are TGTGCCAGCAGTGAATCGAGGAACTATGGCTACACCTTC.